This is a list of T cell receptor beta chains from one sample in a study of vaccination and CD4 T cells after COVID-19. TCRdb independently ran MiXCR on the PCR reads; one entry per CDR3 protein. There are some 33,000 distinct CDR3 sequences in the sample; around 33% occur only once, and 5% to 6.5% lies in the top ten. The sequenced sample was CD4+ T cells from blood, obtained about 7 months after SARS-CoV-2 vaccination. The source is a human donor who had recovered from COVID-19. CDR3s include the opening cysteine and the closing phenylalanine or tryptophan. Each record gives: D gene, clone size, V gene, J gene, CDR3 DNA, CDR3 protein. The D gene is left open where the match is weak. Clone size appears in some rows only: once, few, many, or a class for an expanded clone.

>NA|NA|TRBV27|TRBJ1-6
TGTGCCAGCAGTTCCCCCTCCCGGGAGAGAAATTCACCCCTCCACTTT
CASSSPSRERNSPLHF
>NA|few|TRBV6-2/TRBV6-3|TRBJ1-5
TGTGCCAGCAAGAAGGGGATCGAGCCCCAGCATTTT
CASKKGIEPQHF
>NA|few|TRBV27|TRBJ1-2
TGTGCCAGCAGTTTATCGGGGACCCACAGGACCTATGGCTACACCTTC
CASSLSGTHRTYGYTF
>NA|NA|TRBV18|TRBJ2-1
TGTGCCAGCTCACCACCTCGTCCTCCCTCCTACAATGAGCAGTTCTTC
CASSPPRPPSYNEQFF
>NA|NA|TRBV5-1|TRBJ2-7
TGCGCCAGCAGATCGGGATCTTCAGGCGAGCAGTACTTC
CASRSGSSGEQYF
>TRBD2|few|TRBV20-1|TRBJ2-4
TGCAGTGCTAGAGATCGACTAGCGGGAGCCAAAAACATTCAGTACTTC
CSARDRLAGAKNIQYF
>NA|NA|TRBV4-2|TRBJ1-5
TGTGCCAGCAGCCAAGCCGACACGAGCAATCAGCCCCAGCATTTT
CASSQADTSNQPQHF
>NA|NA|TRBV15|TRBJ2-3
TGTGCCACCAGCAGAGATATGGGGGCGACAGATACGCAGTATTTT
CATSRDMGATDTQYF
>NA|NA|TRBV20-1|TRBJ1-6
TGCAGTGCTCAAGAAATCCTCCATTCACCCCTCCACTTT
CSAQEILHSPLHF
>NA|once|TRBV28|TRBJ2-1
TGTGCCAGCAGTTTCTGGGGCGATGAGCAGTTCTTC
CASSFWGDEQFF
>NA|NA|TRBV6-5|TRBJ1-1
TGTGCCAGCAGTTACGGCGGCAGTCGAGAAGCTTTCTTT
CASSYGGSREAFF
>NA|NA|TRBV20-1|TRBJ2-7
TGCAGTGCTAGACCCCGGGGACAAGTCTTCTACGAGCAGTACTTC
CSARPRGQVFYEQYF
>TRBD1|medium-sized|TRBV6-1|TRBJ1-5
TGTGCCAGCAGTCCCGGGACAGAGCATCAGCCCCAGCATTTT
CASSPGTEHQPQHF
>TRBD2|few|TRBV7-9|TRBJ2-7
TGTGCCAGCAGCTTAGTTGGACTAGTCTACGAGCAGTACTTC
CASSLVGLVYEQYF
>NA|NA|TRBV15|TRBJ1-1
TGTGCCACCAGCAGAGATACGGGGCCTACGACTGAAGCTTTCTTT
CATSRDTGPTTEAFF
>NA|NA|TRBV19|TRBJ2-1
TGTGCCAGTAGTATTGGGCCTCCAGATGTTTACAATGAGCAGTTCTTC
CASSIGPPDVYNEQFF
>NA|NA|TRBV2|TRBJ2-3
TGTGCCAGCAGTGCGTGGTCCCTGGGAGATACGCAGTATTTT
CASSAWSLGDTQYF
>NA|NA|TRBV15|TRBJ2-7
TGTGCCACCAGCAGAGTAGGGGCTTCGTCTTCCTACGAGCAGTACTTC
CATSRVGASSSYEQYF
>NA|NA|TRBV25-1|TRBJ1-5
TGTGCCAGCAGTTTATCTGGAGGTCGGGGAGGCAATCAGCCCCAGCATTTT
CASSLSGGRGGNQPQHF
>TRBD2|NA|TRBV12-3/TRBV12-4|TRBJ2-1
TGTGCCAGCAGAGACGGGACTAGCGGGTGGAATGAGCAGTTCTTC
CASRDGTSGWNEQFF
>NA|NA|TRBV5-4|TRBJ1-1
TGTGCCAGCAGCGGGGACATCACTGAAGCTTTCTTT
CASSGDITEAFF
>TRBD2|NA|TRBV20-1|TRBJ2-1
TGCAGTGCCCGAGGGCGTGGGCGGGAGGCTAGCTCCTACAATGAGCAGTTCTTC
CSARGRGREASSYNEQFF
>NA|NA|TRBV20-1|TRBJ2-7
TGCAGTGCTAGAGACCTTCTGGGGGGTACCTACGAGCAGTACTTC
CSARDLLGGTYEQYF
>NA|few|TRBV19|TRBJ2-7
TGTGCCAGTAGTAGCCGGGTTTACCCCTACGAGCAGTACTTC
CASSSRVYPYEQYF
>NA|NA|TRBV15|TRBJ2-3
TGTGCCACCAGCAGAGCCATTACTACCACAGATACGCAGTATTTT
CATSRAITTTDTQYF
>NA|NA|TRBV19|TRBJ2-3
TGTGCCAGTAGTCCGGACCCTAGCACAGATACGCAGTATTTT
CASSPDPSTDTQYF
>TRBD1|NA|TRBV28|TRBJ2-5
TGTGCCAGCAGTTTATCCGGGACAGCGTACCAAGAGACCCAGTACTTC
CASSLSGTAYQETQYF
>TRBD2|few|TRBV7-8|TRBJ2-1
TGTGCCAGCAGACGGATAGCGGGAGCGGCCTACAATGAGCAGTTCTTC
CASRRIAGAAYNEQFF
>TRBD1|few|TRBV10-3|TRBJ1-2
TGTGCCAGCCGACAGGGCCGGGACTATGGCTACACCTTC
CASRQGRDYGYTF
>TRBD2|NA|TRBV24-1|TRBJ2-1
TGTGCCACCAGTGCCGGGACTAGCGGGAGCTATGAGCAGTTCTTC
CATSAGTSGSYEQFF
>NA|NA|TRBV19|TRBJ2-2
TGTGCCAGTAGTACCGGGACAACGTATGCCGGGGAGCTGTTTTTT
CASSTGTTYAGELFF
>TRBD2|few|TRBV20-1|TRBJ2-3
TGCAGTGCTCTGCGGGACTACGGCACAGATACGCAGTATTTT
CSALRDYGTDTQYF
>NA|NA|TRBV6-1|TRBJ1-1
TGTGCCAGCAGTCAAGGACAGTGGGTCAACACTGAAGCTTTCTTT
CASSQGQWVNTEAFF
>NA|NA|TRBV28|TRBJ1-5
TGTGCCAGCAGTCCCCTCTTCCAGCCCCAGCATTTT
CASSPLFQPQHF
>TRBD2|few|TRBV20-1|TRBJ2-2
TGCAGTGCTAGGCCTAGCGGGAACACCGGGGAGCTGTTTTTT
CSARPSGNTGELFF
>NA|few|TRBV29-1|TRBJ1-2
TGCAGCGTTGGGCAGATCAATGGCTACACCTTC
CSVGQINGYTF
>TRBD2|few|TRBV20-1|TRBJ2-1
TGCAGTGCTAGAGGGACTAGCGGGATCGTCGGCTCCTACAATGAGCAGTTCTTC
CSARGTSGIVGSYNEQFF
>TRBD2|few|TRBV7-2|TRBJ2-1
TGTGCCAGCAGCTTAGCGGGGACTAGGGGATCGGGTGAGCAGTTCTTC
CASSLAGTRGSGEQFF
>TRBD1|NA|TRBV4-1|TRBJ1-2
TGCGCCAGCAGCCCCGGAAGGGGACAGACGACGTATGGCTACACCTTC
CASSPGRGQTTYGYTF
>NA|NA|TRBV28|TRBJ2-7
TGTGCCAGCAGTTTACCAAGTACGGACGAGCAGTACTTC
CASSLPSTDEQYF
>TRBD2|NA|TRBV7-6|TRBJ2-7
TGTGCCAGCAGCCCACTAGCGACCTCAACCTACGAGCAGTACTTC
CASSPLATSTYEQYF
>NA|NA|TRBV28|TRBJ2-1
TGTGCCAGCAGTTCGCAACCGGGCTCCTCTGATGAGCAGTTCTTC
CASSSQPGSSDEQFF
>TRBD1|medium-sized|TRBV4-2|TRBJ2-3
TGTGCCAGCAGCCAAGACAGGGGGAGCACAGATACGCAGTATTTT
CASSQDRGSTDTQYF
>TRBD1|NA|TRBV6-5|TRBJ2-6
TGTGCCAGCAGTTATGAGGACAGGGAAGACTCTGGGGCCAACGTCCTGACTTTC
CASSYEDREDSGANVLTF